The source of this T cell receptor (beta chain) is a study of T cell repertoires in aging, cancer and after chemotherapy. Overall study results and limits: The repertoire data cannot show anything about immunological memory following chemotherapy.

The junction had 6 bases not matched to a gene; V was cut back by 4 bases and J by 5 bases. There are 14 residues in the CDR3. Germline CDR1 is MNHEY and CDR2 is SVGAGI. This clonotype is deemed medium-sized. Its antigen is unidentified. Rearranged V-D-J TRB sequences were amplified with a mixed TRB-A/B primer pool. TCRdb reanalysed the multiplex PCR reads using MiXCR and keeps one entry per CDR3 protein. This table has more than 9,500 distinct CDR3 sequences, around 29% appearing once. TCR beta rearrangements were amplified from peripheral blood genomic DNA. The clonotype was recovered from a human donor in good health. The donor label of this sample is uncertain. This sequence joins TRBV6-5 and TRBJ2-7, with 9 bases matching TRBD1. Material for sequencing was blood. CDR3 sequence (DNA): TGTGCCAGCAGTTGGGGGACAGGGTTTGACGAGCAGTACTTC. This encodes CASSWGTGFDEQYF.